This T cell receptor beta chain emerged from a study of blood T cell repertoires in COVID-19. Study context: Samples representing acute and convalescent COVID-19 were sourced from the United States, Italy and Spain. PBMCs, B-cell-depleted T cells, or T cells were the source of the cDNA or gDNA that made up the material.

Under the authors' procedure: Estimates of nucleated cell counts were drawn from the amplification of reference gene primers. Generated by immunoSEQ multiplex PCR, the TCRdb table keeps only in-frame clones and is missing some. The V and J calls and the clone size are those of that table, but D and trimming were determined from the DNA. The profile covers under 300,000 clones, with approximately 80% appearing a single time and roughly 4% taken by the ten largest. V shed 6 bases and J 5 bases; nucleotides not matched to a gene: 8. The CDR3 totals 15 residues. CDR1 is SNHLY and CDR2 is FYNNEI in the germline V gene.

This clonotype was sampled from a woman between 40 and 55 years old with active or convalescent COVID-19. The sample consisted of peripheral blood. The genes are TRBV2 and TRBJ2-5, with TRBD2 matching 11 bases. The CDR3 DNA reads TGTGCCAGCAGAAAACTAGCGGGGGAAGGGGAGACCCAGTACTTC. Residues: CASRKLAGEGETQYF.